This TCR beta chain originates from a study of cytomegalovirus exposure and HLA in healthy donors. The CDR3 extends over 14 amino acids. Germline V gene lookup returns CDR1 MNHNS and CDR2 SASEGT. Trimming removed 3 bases from V and 7 bases from J, with 14 bases in between. In the PCR, 60 Vbeta and 13 Jbeta primers were used. The table came from immunoSEQ multiplex PCR; TCRdb's copy has only in-frame clones and leaves some out. Recorded for this sample: roughly 42,000 clones. Study-wide results and caveats: Later on, a genetic analysis was performed. It linked a missense variant in DCLRE1C with V- and J-gene trimming of TCR beta. Researchers catalogued approximately 170 TCR beta chains as cytomegalovirus-associated. Later work found that TCR association rates differed between HLA loci; DRB1 had the most and HLA-C the fewest.

As for this clone: Its specificity is not known.

The sequence was collected from a man aged 30 to 45 in good health and CMV-seronegative. Input material: PBMCs. J is TRBJ2-3 and V is TRBV6-1; tentative D call: TRBD2 (6 bases). In DNA form, the CDR3 reads TGTGCCAGCAGTGATTGGGCAGGAGGGTATACGCAGTATTTT. Translating it yields CASSDWAGGYTQYF.